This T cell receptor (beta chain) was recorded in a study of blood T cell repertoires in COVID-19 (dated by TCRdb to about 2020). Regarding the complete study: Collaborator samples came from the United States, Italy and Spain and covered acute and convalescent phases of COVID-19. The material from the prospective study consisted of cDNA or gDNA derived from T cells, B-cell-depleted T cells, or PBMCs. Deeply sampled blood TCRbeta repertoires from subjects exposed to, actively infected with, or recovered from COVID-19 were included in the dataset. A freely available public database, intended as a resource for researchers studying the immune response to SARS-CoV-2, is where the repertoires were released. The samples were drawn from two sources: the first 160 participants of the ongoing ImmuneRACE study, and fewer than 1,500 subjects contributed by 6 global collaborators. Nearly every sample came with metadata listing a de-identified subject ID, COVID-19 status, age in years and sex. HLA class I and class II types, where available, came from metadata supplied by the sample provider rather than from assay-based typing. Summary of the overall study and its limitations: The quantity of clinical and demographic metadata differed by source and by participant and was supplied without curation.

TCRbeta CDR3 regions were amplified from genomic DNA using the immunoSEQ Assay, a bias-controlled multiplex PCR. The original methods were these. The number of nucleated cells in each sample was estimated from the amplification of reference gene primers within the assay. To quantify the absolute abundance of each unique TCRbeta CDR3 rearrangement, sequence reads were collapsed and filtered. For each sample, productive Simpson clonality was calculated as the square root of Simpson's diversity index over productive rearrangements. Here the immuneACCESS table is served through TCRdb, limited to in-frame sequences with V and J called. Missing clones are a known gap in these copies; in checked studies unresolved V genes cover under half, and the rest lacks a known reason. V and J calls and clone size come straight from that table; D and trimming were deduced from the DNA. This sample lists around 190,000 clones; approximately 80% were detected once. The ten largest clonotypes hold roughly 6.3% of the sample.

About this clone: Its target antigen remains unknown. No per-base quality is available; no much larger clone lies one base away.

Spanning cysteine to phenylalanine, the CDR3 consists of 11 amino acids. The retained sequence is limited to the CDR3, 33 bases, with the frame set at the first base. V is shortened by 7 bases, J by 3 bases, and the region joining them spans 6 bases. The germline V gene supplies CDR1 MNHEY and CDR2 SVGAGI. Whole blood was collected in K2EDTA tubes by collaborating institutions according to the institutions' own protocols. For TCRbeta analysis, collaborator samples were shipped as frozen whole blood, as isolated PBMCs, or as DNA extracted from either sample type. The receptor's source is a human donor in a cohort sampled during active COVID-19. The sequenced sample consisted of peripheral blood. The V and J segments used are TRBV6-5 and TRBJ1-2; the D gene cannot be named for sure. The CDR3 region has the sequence CASNLYYGYTF. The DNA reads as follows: TGTGCCAGCAACTTGTACTATGGCTACACCTTC.